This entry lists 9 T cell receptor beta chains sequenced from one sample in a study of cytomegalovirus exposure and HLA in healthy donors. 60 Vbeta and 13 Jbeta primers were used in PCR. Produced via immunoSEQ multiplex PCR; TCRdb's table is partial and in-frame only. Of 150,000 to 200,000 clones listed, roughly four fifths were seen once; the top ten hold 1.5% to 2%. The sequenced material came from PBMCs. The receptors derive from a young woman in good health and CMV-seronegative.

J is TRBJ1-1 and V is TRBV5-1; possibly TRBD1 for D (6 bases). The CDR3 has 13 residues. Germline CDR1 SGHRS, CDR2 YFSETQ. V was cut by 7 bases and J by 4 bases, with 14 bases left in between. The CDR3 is CASGGGGGTEAFF. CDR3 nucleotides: TGCGCCAGCGGGGGGGGCGGGGGCACTGAAGCTTTCTTT. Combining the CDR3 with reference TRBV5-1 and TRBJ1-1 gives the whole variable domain KAGVTQTPRYLIKTRGQQVTLSCSPISGHRSVSWYQQTPGQGLQFLFEYFSETQRNKGNFPGRFSGRQFSNSRSEMNVSTLELGDSALYLCASGGGGGTEAFFGQGTRLTVV.

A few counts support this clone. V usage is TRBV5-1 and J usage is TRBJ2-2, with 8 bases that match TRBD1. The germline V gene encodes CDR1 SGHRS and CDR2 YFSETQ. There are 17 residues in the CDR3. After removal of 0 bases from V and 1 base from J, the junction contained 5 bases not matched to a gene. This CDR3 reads CASSLALGQVNTGELFF. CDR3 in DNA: TGCGCCAGCAGCTTGGCTTTGGGACAGGTGAACACCGGGGAGCTGTTTTTT.

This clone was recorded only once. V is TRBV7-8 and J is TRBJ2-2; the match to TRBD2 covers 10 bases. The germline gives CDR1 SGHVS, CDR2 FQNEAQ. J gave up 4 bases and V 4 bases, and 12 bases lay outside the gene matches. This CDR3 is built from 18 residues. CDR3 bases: TGTGCCAGCAGCTACGATCCCGGGACTAGCGCGAGCACCGGGGAGCTGTTTTTT. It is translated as CASSYDPGTSASTGELFF.

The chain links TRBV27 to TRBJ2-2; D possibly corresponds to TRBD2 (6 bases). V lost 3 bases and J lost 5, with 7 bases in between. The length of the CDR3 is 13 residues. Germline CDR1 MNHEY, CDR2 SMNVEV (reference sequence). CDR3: CASSLGGTGELFF. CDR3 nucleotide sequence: TGTGCCAGCAGTTTGGGGGGAACCGGGGAGCTGTTTTTT.

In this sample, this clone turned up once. The CDR3 region has the DNA TGTGCCTGGAGTACGGGGAGGGGACATCAGCCCCAGCATTTT. Amino acids: CAWSTGRGHQPQHF. The J gene is TRBJ1-5, the V gene TRBV30, with a possible D match to TRBD1 (5 bases). Germline V gives CDR1 GTSNPN, CDR2 SVGIG (reference sequence). Trimming removed 2 bases at V and 5 bases at J, with 13 bases between. The CDR3 loop spans 14 amino acids.

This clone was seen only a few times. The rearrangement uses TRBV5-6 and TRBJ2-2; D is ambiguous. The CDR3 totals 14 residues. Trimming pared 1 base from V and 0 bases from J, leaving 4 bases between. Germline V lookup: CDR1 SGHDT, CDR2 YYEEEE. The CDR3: CASSLISNTGELFF. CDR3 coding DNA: TGTGCCAGCAGCTTGATATCGAACACCGGGGAGCTGTTTTTT.

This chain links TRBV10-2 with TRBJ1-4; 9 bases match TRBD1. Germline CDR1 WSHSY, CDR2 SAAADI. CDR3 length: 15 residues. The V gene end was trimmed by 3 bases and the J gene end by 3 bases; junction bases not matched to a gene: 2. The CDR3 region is CASSDYRGPNEKLFF. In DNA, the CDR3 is TGCGCCAGCAGTGACTACAGGGGGCCTAATGAAAAACTGTTTTTT.

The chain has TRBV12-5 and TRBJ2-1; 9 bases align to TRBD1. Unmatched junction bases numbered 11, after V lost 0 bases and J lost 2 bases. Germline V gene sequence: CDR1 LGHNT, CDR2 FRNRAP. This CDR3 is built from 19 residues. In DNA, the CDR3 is TGTGCTAGTGGTTTGGTACAGGGGGCCCTCGGGGGAACCTACAATGAGCAGTTCTTC. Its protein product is CASGLVQGALGGTYNEQFF.

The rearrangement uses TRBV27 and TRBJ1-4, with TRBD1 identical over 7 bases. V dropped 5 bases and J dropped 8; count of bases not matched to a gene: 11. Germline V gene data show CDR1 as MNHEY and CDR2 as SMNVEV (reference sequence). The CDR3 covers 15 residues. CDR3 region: CASSAWTGVKEKLFF. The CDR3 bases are TGTGCCAGCAGTGCTTGGACAGGCGTGAAAGAAAAACTGTTTTTT.